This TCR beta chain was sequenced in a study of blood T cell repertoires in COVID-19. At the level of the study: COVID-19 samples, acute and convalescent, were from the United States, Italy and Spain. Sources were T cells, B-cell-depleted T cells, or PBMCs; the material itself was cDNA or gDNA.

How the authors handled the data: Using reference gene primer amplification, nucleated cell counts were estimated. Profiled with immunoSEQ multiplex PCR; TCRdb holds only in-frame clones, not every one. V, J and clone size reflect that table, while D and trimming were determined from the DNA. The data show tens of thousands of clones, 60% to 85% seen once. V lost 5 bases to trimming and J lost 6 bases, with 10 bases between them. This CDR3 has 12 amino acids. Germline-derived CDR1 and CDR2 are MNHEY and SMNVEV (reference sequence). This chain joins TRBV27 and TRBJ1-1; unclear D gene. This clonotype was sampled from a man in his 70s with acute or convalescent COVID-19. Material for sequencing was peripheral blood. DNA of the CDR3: TGTGCCAGCAGTATACCGGGAGCTGAAGCTTTCTTT. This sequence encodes CASSIPGAEAFF.